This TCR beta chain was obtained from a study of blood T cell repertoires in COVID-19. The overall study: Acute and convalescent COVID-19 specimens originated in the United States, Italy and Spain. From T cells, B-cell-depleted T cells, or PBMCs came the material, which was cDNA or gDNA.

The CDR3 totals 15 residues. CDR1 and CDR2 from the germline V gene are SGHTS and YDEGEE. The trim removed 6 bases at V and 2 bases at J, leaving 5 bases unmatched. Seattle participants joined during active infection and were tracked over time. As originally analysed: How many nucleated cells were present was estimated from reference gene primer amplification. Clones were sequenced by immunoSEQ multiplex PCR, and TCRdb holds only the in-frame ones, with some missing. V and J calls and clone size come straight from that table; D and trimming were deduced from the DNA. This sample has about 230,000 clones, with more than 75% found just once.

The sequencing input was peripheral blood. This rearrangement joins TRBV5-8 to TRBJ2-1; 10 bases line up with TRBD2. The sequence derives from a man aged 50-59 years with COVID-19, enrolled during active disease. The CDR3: CASIPSGSTYNEQFF. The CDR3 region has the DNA TGTGCCAGCATTCCTAGCGGGAGCACCTACAATGAGCAGTTCTTC.